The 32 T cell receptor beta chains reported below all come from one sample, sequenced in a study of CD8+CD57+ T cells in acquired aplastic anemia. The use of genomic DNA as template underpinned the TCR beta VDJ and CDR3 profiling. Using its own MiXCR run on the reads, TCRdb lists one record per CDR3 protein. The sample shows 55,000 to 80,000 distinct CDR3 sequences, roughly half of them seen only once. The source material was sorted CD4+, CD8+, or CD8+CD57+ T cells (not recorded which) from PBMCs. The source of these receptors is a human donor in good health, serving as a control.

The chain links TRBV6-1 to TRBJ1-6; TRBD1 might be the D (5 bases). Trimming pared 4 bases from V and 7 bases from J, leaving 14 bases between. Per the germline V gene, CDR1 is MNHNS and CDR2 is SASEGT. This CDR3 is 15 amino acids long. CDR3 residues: CASSVNRNLNSPLHF. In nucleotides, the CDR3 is TGTGCCAGCAGTGTAAACAGGAACTTGAATTCACCCCTCCACTTT.

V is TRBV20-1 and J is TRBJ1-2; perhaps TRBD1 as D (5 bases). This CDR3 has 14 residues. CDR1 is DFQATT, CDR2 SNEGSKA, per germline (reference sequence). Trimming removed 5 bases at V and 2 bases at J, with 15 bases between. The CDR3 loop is CSALGGANNYGYTF. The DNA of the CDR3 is TGCAGTGCTTTGGGCGGGGCGAACAACTATGGCTACACCTTC.

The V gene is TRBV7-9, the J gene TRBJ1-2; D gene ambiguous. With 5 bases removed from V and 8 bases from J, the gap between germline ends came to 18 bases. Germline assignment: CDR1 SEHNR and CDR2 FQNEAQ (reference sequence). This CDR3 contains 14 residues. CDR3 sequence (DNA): TGTGCCAGCAGCCCGACCTCGACGCCTGGGGGCTACACCTTC. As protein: CASSPTSTPGGYTF. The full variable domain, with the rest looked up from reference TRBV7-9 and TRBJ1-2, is DTGVSQNPRHKITKRGQNVTFRCDPISEHNRLYWYRQTLGQGPEFLTYFQNEAQLEKSRLLSDRFSAERPKGSFSTLEIQRTEQGDSAMYLCASSPTSTPGGYTFGSGTRLTVV.

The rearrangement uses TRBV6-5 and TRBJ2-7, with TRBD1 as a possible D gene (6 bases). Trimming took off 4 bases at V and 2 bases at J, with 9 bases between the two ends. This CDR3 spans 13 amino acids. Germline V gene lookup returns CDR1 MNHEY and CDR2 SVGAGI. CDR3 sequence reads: CASSSGVPYEQYF. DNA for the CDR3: TGTGCCAGCAGTTCAGGGGTACCCTACGAGCAGTACTTC.

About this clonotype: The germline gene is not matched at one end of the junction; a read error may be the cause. The CDR3 DNA follows: TGTGCCAGCAGCGTGGGGAGGACCGGGGAGCTGTACTTC. This gives the protein CASSVGRTGELYF. The chain has TRBV9 and TRBJ2-7; TRBD2 is a possible D gene (6 bases). This CDR3 region has 13 residues. Germline lookup yields CDR1 SGDLS and CDR2 YYNGEE.

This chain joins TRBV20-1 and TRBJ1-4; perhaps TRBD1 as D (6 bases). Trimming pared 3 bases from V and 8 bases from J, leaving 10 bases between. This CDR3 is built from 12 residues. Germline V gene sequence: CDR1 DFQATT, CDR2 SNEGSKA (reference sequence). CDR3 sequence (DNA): TGCAGTGCTAGTTGGACAGAGGAAAAACTGTTTTTT. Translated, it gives CSASWTEEKLFF.

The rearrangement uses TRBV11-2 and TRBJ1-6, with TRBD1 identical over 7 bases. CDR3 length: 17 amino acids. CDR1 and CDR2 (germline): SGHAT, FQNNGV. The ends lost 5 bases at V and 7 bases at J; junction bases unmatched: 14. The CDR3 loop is CASSPWDQGGINSPLHF. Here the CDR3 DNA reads TGTGCCAGCAGCCCTTGGGATCAGGGGGGAATCAATTCACCCCTCCACTTT.

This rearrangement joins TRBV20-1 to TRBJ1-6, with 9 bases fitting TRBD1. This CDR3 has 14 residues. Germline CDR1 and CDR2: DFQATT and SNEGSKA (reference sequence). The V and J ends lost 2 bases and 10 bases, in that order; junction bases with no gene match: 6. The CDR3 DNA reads TGCAGTGCTAGAAAACAGGGGGCGGAGTCACCCCTCCACTTT. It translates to CSARKQGAESPLHF.

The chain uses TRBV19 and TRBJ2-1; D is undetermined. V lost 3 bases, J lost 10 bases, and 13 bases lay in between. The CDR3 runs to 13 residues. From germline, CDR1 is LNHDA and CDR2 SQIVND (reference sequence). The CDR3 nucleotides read TGTGCCAGTAGTATTCAAGGGTCTTACGAGCAGTTCTTC. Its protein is CASSIQGSYEQFF.

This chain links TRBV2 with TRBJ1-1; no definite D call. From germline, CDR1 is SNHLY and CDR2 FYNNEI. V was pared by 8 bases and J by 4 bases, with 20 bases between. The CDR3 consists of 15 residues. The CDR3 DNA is TGTGCCAGCCGCTGGGAGGGAAGTTTGGGCACTGAAGCTTTCTTT. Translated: CASRWEGSLGTEAFF. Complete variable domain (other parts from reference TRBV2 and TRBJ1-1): EPEVTQTPSHQVTQMGQEVILRCVPISNHLYFYWYRQILGQKVEFLVSFYNNEISEKSEIFDDQFSVERPDGSNFTLKIRSTKLEDSAMYFCASRWEGSLGTEAFFGQGTRLTVV.

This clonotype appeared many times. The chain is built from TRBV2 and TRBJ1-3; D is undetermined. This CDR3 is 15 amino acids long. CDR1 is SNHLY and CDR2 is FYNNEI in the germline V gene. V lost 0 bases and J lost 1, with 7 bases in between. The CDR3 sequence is CASSEAPGSGNTIYF. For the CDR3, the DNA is TGTGCCAGCAGTGAAGCGCCAGGATCTGGAAACACCATATATTTT.

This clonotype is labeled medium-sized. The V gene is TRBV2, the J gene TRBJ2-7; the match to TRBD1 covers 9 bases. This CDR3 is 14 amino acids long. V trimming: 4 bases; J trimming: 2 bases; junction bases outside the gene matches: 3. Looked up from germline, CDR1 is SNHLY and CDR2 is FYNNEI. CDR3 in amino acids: CASSAGQGPYEQYF. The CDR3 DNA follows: TGTGCCAGCAGTGCGGGACAGGGTCCCTACGAGCAGTACTTC.

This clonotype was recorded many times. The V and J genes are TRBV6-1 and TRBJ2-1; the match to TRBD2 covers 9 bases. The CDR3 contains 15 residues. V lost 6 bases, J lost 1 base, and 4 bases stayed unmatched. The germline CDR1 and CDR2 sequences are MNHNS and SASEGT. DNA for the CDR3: TGTGCCAGCAGGTTAGCGGGAGTGTCCTACAATGAGCAGTTCTTC. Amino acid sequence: CASRLAGVSYNEQFF.

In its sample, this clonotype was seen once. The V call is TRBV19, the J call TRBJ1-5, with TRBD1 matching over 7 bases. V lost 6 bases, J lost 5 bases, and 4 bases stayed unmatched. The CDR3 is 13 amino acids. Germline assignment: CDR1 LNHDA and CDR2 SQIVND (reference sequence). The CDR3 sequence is CASSDRAYQPQHF. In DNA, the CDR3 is TGTGCCAGTAGCGACAGGGCTTATCAGCCCCAGCATTTT. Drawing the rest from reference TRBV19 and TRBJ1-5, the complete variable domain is DGGITQSPKYLFRKEGQNVTLSCEQNLNHDAMYWYRQDPGQGLRLIYYSQIVNDFQKGDIAEGYSVSREKKESFPLTVTSAQKNPTAFYLCASSDRAYQPQHFGDGTRLSIL.

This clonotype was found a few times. The CDR3, as DNA: TGTGCCAGCAGCCAGGCGGGGGAGACCCAGTACTTC. It yields the protein CASSQAGETQYF. The V call is TRBV7-6, the J call TRBJ2-5; tentative D call: TRBD2 (6 bases). CDR3 size: 12 residues. Germline assignment: CDR1 SGHVS and CDR2 FNYEAQ. V was trimmed by 5 bases and J by 5 bases, leaving 9 bases between them.

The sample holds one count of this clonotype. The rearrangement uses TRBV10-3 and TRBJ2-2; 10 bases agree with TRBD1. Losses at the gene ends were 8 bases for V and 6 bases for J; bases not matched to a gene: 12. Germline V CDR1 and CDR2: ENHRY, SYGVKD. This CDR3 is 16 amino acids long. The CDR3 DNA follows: TGTGCCATCTTCACCCTCGACAGGGGGCGGTCCGGGGAGCTGTTTTTT. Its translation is CAIFTLDRGRSGELFF.

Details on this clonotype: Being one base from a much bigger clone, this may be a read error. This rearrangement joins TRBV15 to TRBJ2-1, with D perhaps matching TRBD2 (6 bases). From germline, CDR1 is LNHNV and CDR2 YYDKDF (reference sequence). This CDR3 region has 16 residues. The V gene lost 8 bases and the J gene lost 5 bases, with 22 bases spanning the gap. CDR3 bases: TGTGCCACCGGCACGAGGGAGGCTAGCCTCCACAATGAGCAGTTCTTC. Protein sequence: CATGTREASLHNEQFF.

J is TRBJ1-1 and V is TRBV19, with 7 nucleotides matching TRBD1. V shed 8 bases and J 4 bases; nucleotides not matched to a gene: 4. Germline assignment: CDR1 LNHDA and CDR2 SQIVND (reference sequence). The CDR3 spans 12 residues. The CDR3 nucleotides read TGTGCCAGTCGGACAGGTGGCACTGAAGCTTTCTTT. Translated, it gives CASRTGGTEAFF.

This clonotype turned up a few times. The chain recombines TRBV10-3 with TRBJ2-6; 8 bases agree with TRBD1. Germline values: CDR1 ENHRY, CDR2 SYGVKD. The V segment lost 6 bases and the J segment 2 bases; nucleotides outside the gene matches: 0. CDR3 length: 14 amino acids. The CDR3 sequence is CAIRQGAGANVLTF. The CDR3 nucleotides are TGTGCCATCAGACAGGGGGCTGGGGCCAACGTCCTGACTTTC.

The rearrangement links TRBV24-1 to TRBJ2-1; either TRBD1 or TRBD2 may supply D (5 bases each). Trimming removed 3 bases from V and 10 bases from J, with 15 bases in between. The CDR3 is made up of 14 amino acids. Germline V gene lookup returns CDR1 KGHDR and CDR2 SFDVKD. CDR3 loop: CATSDVGRQTEQFF. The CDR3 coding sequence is TGTGCCACCAGTGATGTGGGACGGCAGACAGAGCAGTTCTTC.

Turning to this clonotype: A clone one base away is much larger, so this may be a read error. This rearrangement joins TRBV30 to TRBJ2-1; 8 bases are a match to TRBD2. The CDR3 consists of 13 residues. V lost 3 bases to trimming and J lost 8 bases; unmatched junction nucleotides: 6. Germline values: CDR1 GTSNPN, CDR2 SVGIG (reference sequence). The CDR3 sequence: CAWSEGTRDEQFF. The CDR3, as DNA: TGTGCCTGGAGCGAAGGGACTAGGGATGAGCAGTTCTTC.

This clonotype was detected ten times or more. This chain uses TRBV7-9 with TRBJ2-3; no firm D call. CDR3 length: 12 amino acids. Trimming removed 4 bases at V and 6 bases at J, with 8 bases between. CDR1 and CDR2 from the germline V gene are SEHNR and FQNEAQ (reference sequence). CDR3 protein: CASSSGWDTQYF. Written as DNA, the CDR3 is TGTGCCAGCAGCTCTGGCTGGGATACGCAGTATTTT.

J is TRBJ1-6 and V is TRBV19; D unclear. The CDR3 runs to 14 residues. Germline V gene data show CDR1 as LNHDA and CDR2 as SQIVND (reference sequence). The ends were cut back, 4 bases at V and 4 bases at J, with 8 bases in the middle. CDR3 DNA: TGTGCCAGTAGTAACCTAGGATATAATTCACCCCTCCACTTT. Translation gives CASSNLGYNSPLHF.

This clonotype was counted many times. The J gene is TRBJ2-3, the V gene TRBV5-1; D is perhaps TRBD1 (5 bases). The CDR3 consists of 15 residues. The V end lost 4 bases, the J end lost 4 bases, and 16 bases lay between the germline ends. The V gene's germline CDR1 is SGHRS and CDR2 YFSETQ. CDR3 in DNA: TGCGCCAGCAGCCCCGGTGGCAGGGATCCAGATACGCAGTATTTT. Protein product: CASSPGGRDPDTQYF.

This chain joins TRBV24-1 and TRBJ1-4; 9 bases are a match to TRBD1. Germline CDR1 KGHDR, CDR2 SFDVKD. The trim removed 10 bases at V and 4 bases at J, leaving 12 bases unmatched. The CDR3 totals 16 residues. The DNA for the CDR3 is TGTGCCACTACGGCGACAGGGGGTGATGGTAATGAAAAACTGTTTTTT. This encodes CATTATGGDGNEKLFF.

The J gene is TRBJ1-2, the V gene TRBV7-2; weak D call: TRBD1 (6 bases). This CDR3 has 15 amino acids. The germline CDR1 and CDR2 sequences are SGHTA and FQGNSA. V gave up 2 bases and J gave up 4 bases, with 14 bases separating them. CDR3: CASSLSGGAGYGYTF. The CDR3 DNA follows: TGTGCCAGCAGCTTATCTGGGGGCGCGGGCTATGGCTACACCTTC.

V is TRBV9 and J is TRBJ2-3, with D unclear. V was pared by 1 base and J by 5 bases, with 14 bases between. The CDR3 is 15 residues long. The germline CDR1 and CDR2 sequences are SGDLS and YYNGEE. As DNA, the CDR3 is TGTGCCAGCAGCGTAAGCGCGAGCAACATAGATACGCAGTATTTT. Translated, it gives CASSVSASNIDTQYF.

CDR3 sequence (DNA): TGTGCCATCAGTGAGACGGGGCTCGCTGGGGCCAACGTCCTGACTTTC. It specifies CAISETGLAGANVLTF. The genes are TRBV10-3 and TRBJ2-6; possibly TRBD1 or TRBD2 for D (5 bases each). The CDR3 is 16 residues long. Between the trimmed V and J ends, which lost 2 bases and 2 bases, there was a span of 10 bases. The germline V gene has CDR1 ENHRY and CDR2 SYGVKD.

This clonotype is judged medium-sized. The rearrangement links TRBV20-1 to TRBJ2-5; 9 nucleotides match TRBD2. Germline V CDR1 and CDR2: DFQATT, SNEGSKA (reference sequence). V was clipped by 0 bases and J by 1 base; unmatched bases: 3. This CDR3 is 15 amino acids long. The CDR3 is CSARDRLAAQETQYF. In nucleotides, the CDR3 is TGCAGTGCTAGAGATCGACTAGCGGCCCAAGAGACCCAGTACTTC.

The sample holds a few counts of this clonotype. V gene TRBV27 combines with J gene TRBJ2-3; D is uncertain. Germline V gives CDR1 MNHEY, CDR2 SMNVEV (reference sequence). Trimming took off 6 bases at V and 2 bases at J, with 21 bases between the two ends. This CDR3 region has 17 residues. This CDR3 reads CASSPFTRLGLTDTQYF. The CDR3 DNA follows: TGTGCCAGCAGCCCCTTTACCCGTCTCGGTCTCACAGATACGCAGTATTTT.

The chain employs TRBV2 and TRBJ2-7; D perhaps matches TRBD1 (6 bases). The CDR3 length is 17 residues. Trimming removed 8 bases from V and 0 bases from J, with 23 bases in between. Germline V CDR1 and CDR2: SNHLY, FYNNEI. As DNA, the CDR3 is TGTGCCAGCTCCGGGACAACAGTGTGGCCCAGCTCCTACGAGCAGTACTTC. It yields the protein CASSGTTVWPSSYEQYF.

The CDR3 DNA sequence: TGTGCCAGTAGCCGATGGGTCGATCAGCCCCAGCATTTT. Its translation is CASSRWVDQPQHF. The V call is TRBV19, the J call TRBJ1-5; the D is unclear. The CDR3 runs 13 residues. Looked up from germline, CDR1 is LNHDA and CDR2 is SQIVND (reference sequence). The V end was cut by 6 bases, the J end by 5 bases, with 11 bases between.